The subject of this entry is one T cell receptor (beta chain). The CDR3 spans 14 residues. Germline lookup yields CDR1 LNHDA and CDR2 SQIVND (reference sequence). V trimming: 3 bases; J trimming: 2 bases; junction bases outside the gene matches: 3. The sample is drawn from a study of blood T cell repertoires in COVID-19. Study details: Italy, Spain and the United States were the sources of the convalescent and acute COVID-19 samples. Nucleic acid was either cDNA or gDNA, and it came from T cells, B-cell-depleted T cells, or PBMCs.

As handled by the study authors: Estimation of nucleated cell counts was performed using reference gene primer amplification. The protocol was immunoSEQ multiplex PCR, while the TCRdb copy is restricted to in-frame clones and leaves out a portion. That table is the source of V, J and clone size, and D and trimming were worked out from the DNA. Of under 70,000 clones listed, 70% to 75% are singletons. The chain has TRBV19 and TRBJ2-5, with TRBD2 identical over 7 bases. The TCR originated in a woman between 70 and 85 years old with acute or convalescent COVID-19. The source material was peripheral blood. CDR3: CASSIGGGQETQYF. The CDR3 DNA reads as TGTGCCAGTAGTATTGGCGGGGGACAAGAGACCCAGTACTTC.